This note documents a single TCR beta chain sequence. This was the immunoSEQ v3.0 assay at survey level. Assay: immunoSEQ multiplex PCR; the TCRdb copy retains only in-frame clones and omits some. Of around 16,000 clones in the sample, 70% to 80% were seen once. These data originate in a study of long-term antiretroviral therapy in people with HIV. In germline, CDR1 is SGHRS, CDR2 YFSETQ. V was cut by 0 bases and J by 1 base, with 3 bases left in between. The CDR3 extends over 13 amino acids. Treated in the United States were all of the participants with HIV. The chain has TRBV5-1 and TRBJ2-3; D gene ambiguous. Sequenced here: unsorted PBMCs, sampled 2.1 years after starting antiretroviral therapy. The TCR comes from a man aged 35 to 55 with HIV. This CDR3 is CASSLERTDTQYF. The DNA of the CDR3 is TGCGCCAGCAGCTTGGAACGCACAGATACGCAGTATTTT.